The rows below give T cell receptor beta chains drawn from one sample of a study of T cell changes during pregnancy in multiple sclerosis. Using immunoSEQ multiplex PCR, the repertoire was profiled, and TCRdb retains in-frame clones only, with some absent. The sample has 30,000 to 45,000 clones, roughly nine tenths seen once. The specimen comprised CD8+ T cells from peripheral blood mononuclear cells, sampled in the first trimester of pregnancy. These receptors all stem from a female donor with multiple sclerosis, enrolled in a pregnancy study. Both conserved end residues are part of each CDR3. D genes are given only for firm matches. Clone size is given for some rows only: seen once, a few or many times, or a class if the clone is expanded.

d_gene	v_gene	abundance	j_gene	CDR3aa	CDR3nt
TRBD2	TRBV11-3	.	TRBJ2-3	CASSLATGLDMTDTQYF	TGTGCCAGCAGCTTAGCCACGGGACTAGATATGACAGATACGCAGTATTTT
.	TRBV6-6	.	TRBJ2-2	CASSKVAQSLEGELFF	TGTGCCAGCAGTAAGGTAGCCCAATCTTTGGAGGGGGAGCTGTTTTTT
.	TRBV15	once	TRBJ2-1	CATSRPPSEEQFF	TGTGCCACCAGCCGTCCTCCCTCCGAGGAGCAGTTCTTC
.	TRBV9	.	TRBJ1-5	CASSVSGNQPQHF	TGTGCCAGCAGCGTAAGCGGCAATCAGCCCCAGCATTTT
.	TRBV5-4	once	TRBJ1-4	CASSLGRVGDEKLFF	TGTGCCAGCAGCTTGGGCAGGGTAGGGGATGAAAAACTGTTTTTT
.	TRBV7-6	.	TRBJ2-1	CASSHTGEEGEQFF	TGTGCCAGCAGCCACACAGGGGAGGAGGGTGAGCAGTTCTTC
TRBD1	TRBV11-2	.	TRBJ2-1	CASSLVGGEDNEQFF	TGTGCCAGCAGCTTAGTAGGGGGCGAGGACAATGAGCAGTTCTTC
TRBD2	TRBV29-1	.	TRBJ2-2	CSVELAGGLGSGELFF	TGCAGCGTTGAGCTAGCGGGGGGATTAGGGTCGGGGGAGCTGTTTTTT
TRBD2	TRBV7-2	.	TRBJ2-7	CASSFPGGPGLSKEQYF	TGTGCCAGCAGCTTTCCGGGGGGGCCGGGATTGTCGAAAGAGCAGTACTTC
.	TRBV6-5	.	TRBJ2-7	CASLGPNYEQYF	TGTGCCAGCCTAGGTCCGAACTACGAGCAGTACTTC
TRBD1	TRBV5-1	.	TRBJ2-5	CASSFGDRGQETQYF	TGCGCCAGCAGCTTCGGGGACAGGGGCCAAGAGACCCAGTACTTC
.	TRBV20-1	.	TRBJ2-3	CSAATEGAQYF	TGCAGTGCGGCTACTGAGGGTGCGCAGTATTTT
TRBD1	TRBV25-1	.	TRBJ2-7	CASRDRGSYEQYF	TGTGCCAGCCGGGACAGGGGCTCCTACGAGCAGTACTTC